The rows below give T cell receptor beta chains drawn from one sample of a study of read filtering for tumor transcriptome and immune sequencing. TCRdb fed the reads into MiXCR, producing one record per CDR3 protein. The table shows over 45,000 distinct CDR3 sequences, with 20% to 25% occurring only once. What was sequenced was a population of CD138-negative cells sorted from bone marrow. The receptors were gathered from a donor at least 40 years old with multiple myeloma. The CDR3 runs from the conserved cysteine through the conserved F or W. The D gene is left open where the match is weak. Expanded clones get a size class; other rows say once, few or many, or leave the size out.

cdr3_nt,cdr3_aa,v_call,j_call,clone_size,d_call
TGTGCCAGCAGTTTAGGGGGCGCGGTAGTAGAGACCCAGTACTTC,CASSLGGAVVETQYF,TRBV28,TRBJ2-5,many,NA
TGCGCCAGCAGCCAGGTGCCTACTAGCGGGGGCACCGGGGAGCTGTTTTTT,CASSQVPTSGGTGELFF,TRBV4-1,TRBJ2-2,many,TRBD2
TGTGCCAGCAGCTCCGGACAGGGGACGAACTATGGCTACACCTTC,CASSSGQGTNYGYTF,TRBV7-2,TRBJ1-2,NA,TRBD1
TGTGCCAGCAGCGTACTAGCGGGGGGAGAGAGTGAGCAGTTCTTC,CASSVLAGGESEQFF,TRBV2,TRBJ2-1,many,TRBD2
TGTGCCAGCAGTCTGGGGGGACTAGCGGGTAAAGAGACCCAGTACTTC,CASSLGGLAGKETQYF,TRBV28,TRBJ2-5,few,TRBD2
TGTGCCAGCAGTTCGGGACTCTTAACCTCCGGGGAGACCCAGTACTTC,CASSSGLLTSGETQYF,TRBV12-3/TRBV12-4,TRBJ2-5,few,NA
TGCAGTGCTCCGACCCCAGCTAACTATGGCTACACCTTC,CSAPTPANYGYTF,TRBV20-1,TRBJ1-2,NA,NA
TGTGCCAGCAGGGGGAACGGGGAAAACATTCAGTACTTC,CASRGNGENIQYF,TRBV2,TRBJ2-4,many,NA
TGCAGTGCTAGCTCCCCAGGAAATGAGCAGTTCTTC,CSASSPGNEQFF,TRBV20-1,TRBJ2-1,many,NA
TGTGCCAGCAGTGAAGGTACCCCCCCACATACGCAGTATTTT,CASSEGTPPHTQYF,TRBV6-1,TRBJ2-3,many,NA
TGCGCCAGCAGCCCTGGGGGGAGTCGGGACGAGCAGTACTTC,CASSPGGSRDEQYF,TRBV5-1,TRBJ2-7,NA,NA
TGCAGTGCTAGAGTGGGGCTAGCGGGTCATCACAATGAGCAGTTCTTC,CSARVGLAGHHNEQFF,TRBV20-1,TRBJ2-1,many,TRBD2
TGCGCCAGCAGTTATCAAGAGACCCAGTACTTC,CASSYQETQYF,TRBV5-1,TRBJ2-5,few,NA
TGCGCCAGCAGCCCCAGACAGGGCACTAGCACAGATACGCAGTATTTT,CASSPRQGTSTDTQYF,TRBV5-1,TRBJ2-3,NA,TRBD1